This TCR beta chain was captured by sequencing in a study of T cell clones after liver transplantation. Study-level background: TCRbeta sequencing after a pre-transplant mixed lymphocyte reaction identified graft-donor-reactive clones, later tracked in post-transplant blood. HCV positivity affected three of eight recipients; the rest lacked autoimmune or viral indications.

The CDR3 contains 15 residues. Deletions cut 5 bases from V and 3 bases from J, with 17 bases between. CDR1 and CDR2 (germline): LNHDA, SQIVND (reference sequence). Broader study findings: In two subjects, few donor cells limited the measurable donor-reactive repertoire.

Profiled with immunoSEQ multiplex PCR; TCRdb holds only in-frame clones, not every one. The table lists 18,000 or so clones, 75% to 90% of them singletons. Remarks on this clone: Its cognate antigen is unknown.

The sequence came from a human patient who received a liver transplant. The graft donor may have contributed some T cells. Sequencing was performed on CD8+ T cells from blood, taken 45 to 46 months after liver transplant. The chain uses TRBV19 and TRBJ2-7; D perhaps matches TRBD2 (5 bases). The CDR3 sequence: CASSLTQGSYYEQYF. The CDR3 DNA follows: TGTGCCAGTAGTCTCACCCAAGGGAGTTACTACGAGCAGTACTTC.